Listed here are 8 T cell receptor beta chains from one sample, sequenced in a study of blood T cell repertoires in COVID-19. The assay was immunoSEQ multiplex PCR, and TCRdb's table has in-frame clones only and misses some. The profile shows 250,000 or so clones, around 90% of them singletons. The sequencing input was PBMCs or T cells enriched from blood (not recorded which). The source of these receptors is a woman aged 30 to 39 with acute COVID-19.

The gene calls are TRBV6-4 and TRBJ1-6, with TRBD1 as a possible D gene (6 bases). Looked up from germline, CDR1 is MRHNA and CDR2 is SNTAGT. V was pared by 0 bases and J by 8 bases, with 11 bases between. The CDR3 consists of 15 residues. The CDR3 sequence is CASSDSGGGHSPLHF. Written as DNA, the CDR3 is TGTGCCAGCAGTGACTCAGGGGGGGGACATTCACCCCTCCACTTT.

The chain couples TRBV27 to TRBJ2-2; perhaps TRBD1 as D (6 bases). Germline CDR1 and CDR2: MNHEY and SMNVEV (reference sequence). The CDR3 totals 16 residues. Deletions cut 3 bases from V and 2 bases from J, with 13 bases between. CDR3 amino acids: CASSFLSRGNTGELFF. CDR3 nucleotide sequence: TGTGCCAGCAGTTTTTTATCCAGGGGAAACACCGGGGAGCTGTTTTTT.

The chain recombines TRBV4-3 with TRBJ2-7, with 8 bases that match TRBD1. The ends lost 4 bases at V and 0 bases at J; junction bases unmatched: 5. This CDR3 comprises 15 residues. Per germline, CDR1 LGHNA and CDR2 YSLEER. CDR3: CASSPGTGDSYEQYF. CDR3 DNA: TGCGCCAGCAGCCCAGGGACAGGCGACTCCTACGAGCAGTACTTC.

V gene TRBV6-5 combines with J gene TRBJ1-5; D possibly corresponds to TRBD1 (6 bases). In germline, CDR1 is MNHEY, CDR2 SVGAGI. V was pared by 6 bases and J by 5 bases, with 11 bases between. The CDR3 totals 13 residues. The CDR3 loop reads CASSQTGYQPQHF. The DNA of the CDR3 is TGTGCCAGCAGCCAGACAGGTTATCAGCCCCAGCATTTT.

For this clone: Compared with germline, one end of the junction differs, possibly owing to a read error. This chain links TRBV10-3 with TRBJ1-4; D uncertain. The CDR3 has 14 amino acids. Per the germline V gene, CDR1 is ENHRY and CDR2 is SYGVKD. The CDR3 DNA reads TGTGCCATCGGTGAAAGCACAACTAATGAAAAACTGTTTTTT. It translates to CAIGESTTNEKLFF.

The chain recombines TRBV7-6 with TRBJ2-2, with D tentatively TRBD1 (6 bases). This CDR3 is 14 amino acids long. Trimming took 8 bases from V and 0 from J, leaving 10 bases between them. Per germline, CDR1 SGHVS and CDR2 FNYEAQ. DNA for the CDR3: TGTGCCAGCCATGGGGACACGAACACCGGGGAGCTGTTTTTT. Translation gives CASHGDTNTGELFF. Using reference TRBV7-6 and TRBJ2-2 for the parts outside the CDR3, the full variable domain is GAGVSQSPRYKVTKRGQDVALRCDPISGHVSLYWYRQALGQGPEFLTYFNYEAQQDKSGLPNDRFSAERPEGSISTLTIQRTEQRDSAMYRCASHGDTNTGELFFGEGSRLTVL.

The CDR3 DNA sequence: TGTGCCAGCAGCCAGGCGCTTTTACTACAGGGTTCAGATACGCAGTATTTT. Translation: CASSQALLLQGSDTQYF. V usage is TRBV5-6 and J usage is TRBJ2-3; possibly TRBD1 for D (6 bases). The CDR3 covers 17 residues. Germline V gives CDR1 SGHDT, CDR2 YYEEEE. Trimming pared 4 bases from V and 4 bases from J, leaving 22 bases between.

The rearrangement uses TRBV7-9 and TRBJ1-1; a possible D gene is TRBD1 (5 bases). The CDR3 runs 15 residues. Germline-derived CDR1 and CDR2 are SEHNR and FQNEAQ (reference sequence). The germline V and J ends were trimmed by 1 base and 6 bases, with 15 bases remaining between them. As DNA, the CDR3 is TGTGCCAGCAGCTTAGAGGCGGCAGGGCCCCCTGAAGCTTTCTTT. It encodes CASSLEAAGPPEAFF. The full variable domain, with the rest looked up from reference TRBV7-9 and TRBJ1-1, is DTGVSQNPRHKITKRGQNVTFRCDPISEHNRLYWYRQTLGQGPEFLTYFQNEAQLEKSRLLSDRFSAERPKGSFSTLEIQRTEQGDSAMYLCASSLEAAGPPEAFFGQGTRLTVV.